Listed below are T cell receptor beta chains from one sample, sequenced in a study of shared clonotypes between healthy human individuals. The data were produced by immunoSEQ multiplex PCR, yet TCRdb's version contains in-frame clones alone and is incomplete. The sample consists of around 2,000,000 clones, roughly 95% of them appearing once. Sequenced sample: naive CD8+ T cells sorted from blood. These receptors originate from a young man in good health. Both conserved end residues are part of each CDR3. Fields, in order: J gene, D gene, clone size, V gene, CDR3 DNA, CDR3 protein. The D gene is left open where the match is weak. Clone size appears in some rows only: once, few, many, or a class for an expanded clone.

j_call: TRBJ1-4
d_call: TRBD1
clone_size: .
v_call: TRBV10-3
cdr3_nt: TGTGCCATCAGTGAGGGCTCGGACAGGGGGATTCGGGAAAAACTGTTTTTT
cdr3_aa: CAISEGSDRGIREKLFF

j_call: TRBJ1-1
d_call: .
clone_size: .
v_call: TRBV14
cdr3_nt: TGTGCCAGCAGCCAAGGGCCCGGGACACCCGTGACCTTGGGCACTGAAGCTTTCTTT
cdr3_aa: CASSQGPGTPVTLGTEAFF

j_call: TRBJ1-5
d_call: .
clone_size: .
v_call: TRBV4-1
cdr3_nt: TGCGCCAGCAGCTCCCCCAGGGGCGATCAGCCCCAGCATTTT
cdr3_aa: CASSSPRGDQPQHF

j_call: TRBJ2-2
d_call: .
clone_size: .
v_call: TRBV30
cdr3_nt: TGTGCCTGGAGTGTTGTGGCCGGGGAGCTGTTTTTT
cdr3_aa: CAWSVVAGELFF

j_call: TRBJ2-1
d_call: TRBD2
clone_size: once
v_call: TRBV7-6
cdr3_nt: TGTGCCAGCAGTGTATTAGCGGGGGGCGACAATGAGCAGTTCTTC
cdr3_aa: CASSVLAGGDNEQFF

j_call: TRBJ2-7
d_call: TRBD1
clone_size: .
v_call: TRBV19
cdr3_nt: TGTGCCAGTAGTTCACAGGGGGCAGGTTACGAGCAGTACTTC
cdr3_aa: CASSSQGAGYEQYF

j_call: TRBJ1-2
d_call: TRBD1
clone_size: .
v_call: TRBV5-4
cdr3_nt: TGTGCCAGCAGTTTTGACAGGGGGCTCGGCTACACCTTC
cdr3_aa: CASSFDRGLGYTF

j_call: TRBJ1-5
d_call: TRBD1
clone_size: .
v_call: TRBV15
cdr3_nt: TGTGCCACCAGCAGAGAAAGACCGACAGGGATTGATCATCAGCCCCAGCATTTT
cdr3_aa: CATSRERPTGIDHQPQHF

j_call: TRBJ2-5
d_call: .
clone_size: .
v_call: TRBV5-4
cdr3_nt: TGTGCCAGCAGCTTGGTATCCGGGGAGGACGTAGAGACCCAGTACTTC
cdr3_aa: CASSLVSGEDVETQYF

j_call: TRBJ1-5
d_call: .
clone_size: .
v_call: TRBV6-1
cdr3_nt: TGTGCCAGCAGTGATGAGCTCCCCCGGGAGCCCCAGCATTTT
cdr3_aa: CASSDELPREPQHF

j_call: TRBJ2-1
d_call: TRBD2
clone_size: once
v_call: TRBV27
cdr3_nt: TGTGCCAGCAGTTTATCGGGAACTAGCGGGAGGAATGAGCAGTTCTTC
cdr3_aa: CASSLSGTSGRNEQFF

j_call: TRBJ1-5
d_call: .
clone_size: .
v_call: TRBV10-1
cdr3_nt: TGCGCCAGCAGTGAGAAAAACAGGGATACACTTCCATATAGCAATCAGCCCCAGCATTTT
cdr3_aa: CASSEKNRDTLPYSNQPQHF

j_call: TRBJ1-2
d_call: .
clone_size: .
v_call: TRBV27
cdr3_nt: TGTGCCAGCAGTTCAGGCAGGGCCTACTATGGCTACACCTTC
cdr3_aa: CASSSGRAYYGYTF

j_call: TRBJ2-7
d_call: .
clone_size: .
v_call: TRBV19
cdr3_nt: TGTGCCAGTAGTACAGGGGTGTACGAGCAGTACTTC
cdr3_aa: CASSTGVYEQYF

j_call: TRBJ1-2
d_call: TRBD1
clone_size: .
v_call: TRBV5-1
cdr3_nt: TGCGCCAGCAGCTTGAAGGGACAGGCCCTCTATGGCTACACCTTC
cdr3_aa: CASSLKGQALYGYTF

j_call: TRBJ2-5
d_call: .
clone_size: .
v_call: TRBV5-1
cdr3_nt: TGCGCCAGCAGCGACTGGGGGGAGACCCAGTACTTC
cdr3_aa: CASSDWGETQYF

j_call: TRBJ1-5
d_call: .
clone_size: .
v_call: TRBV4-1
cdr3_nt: TGCGCCAGCAGCCAACAACATACGGACGGCAATCAGCCCCAGCATTTT
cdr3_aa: CASSQQHTDGNQPQHF

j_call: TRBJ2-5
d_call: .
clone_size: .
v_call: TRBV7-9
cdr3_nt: TGTGCCAGTAGGAGGCAGGACGGTACCGAGGAGACCCAGTACTTC
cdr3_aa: CASRRQDGTEETQYF

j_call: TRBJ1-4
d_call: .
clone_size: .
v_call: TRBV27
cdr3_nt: TGTGCCAGCAGTTTAGGGGGTGGTGAAAAACTGTTTTTT
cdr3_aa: CASSLGGGEKLFF

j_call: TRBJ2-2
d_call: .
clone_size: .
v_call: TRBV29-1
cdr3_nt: TGCAGCGTTGAAAGCAAGGTTCAGGGGAACACCGGGGAGCTGTTTTTT
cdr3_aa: CSVESKVQGNTGELFF

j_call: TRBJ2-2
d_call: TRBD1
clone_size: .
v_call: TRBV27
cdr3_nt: TGTGCCAGCAGTTTCATAGGGGGCCCCGGGGAGCTGTTTTTT
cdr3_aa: CASSFIGGPGELFF

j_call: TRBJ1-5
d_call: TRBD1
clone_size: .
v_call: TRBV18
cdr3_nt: TGTGCCAGCTCAGGGACAGATCAGCCCCAGCATTTT
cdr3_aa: CASSGTDQPQHF

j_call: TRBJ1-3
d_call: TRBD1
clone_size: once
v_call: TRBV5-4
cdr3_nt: TGTGCCAGCAGCGCCGACAGGGACGGAAACACCATATATTTT
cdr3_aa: CASSADRDGNTIYF

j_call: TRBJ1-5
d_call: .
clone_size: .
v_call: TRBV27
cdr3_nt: TGTGCCAGTGGGCAGAGCAATCAGCCCCAGCATTTT
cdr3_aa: CASGQSNQPQHF

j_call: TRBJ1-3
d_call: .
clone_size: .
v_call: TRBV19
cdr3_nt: TGTGCCAGTAGTATAATTCAAGGACACACCATATATTTT
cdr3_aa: CASSIIQGHTIYF

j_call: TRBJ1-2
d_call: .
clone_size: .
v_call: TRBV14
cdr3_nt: TGTGCCAGCAGCCAGGGAGTCGGATATGGCTACACCTTC
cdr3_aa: CASSQGVGYGYTF

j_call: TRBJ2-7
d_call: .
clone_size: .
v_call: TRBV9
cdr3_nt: TGTGCCAGCAGCGTAGGGGTGCAGGGGTACGAGCAGTACTTC
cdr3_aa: CASSVGVQGYEQYF

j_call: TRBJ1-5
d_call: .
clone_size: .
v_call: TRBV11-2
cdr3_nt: TGTGCCAGCAGTCGAACCGGGACGTCGGGTCAGCCCCAGCATTTT
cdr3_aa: CASSRTGTSGQPQHF

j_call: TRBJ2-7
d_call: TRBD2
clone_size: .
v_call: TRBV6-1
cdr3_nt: TGTGCCCGGCGACGGGGGGGAGGCGAGCAGTACTTC
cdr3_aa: CARRRGGGEQYF

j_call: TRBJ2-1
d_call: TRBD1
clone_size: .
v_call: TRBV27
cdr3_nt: TGTGCCAGCAGGGACGGACCGGGACAGTCCTACAATGAGCAGTTCTTC
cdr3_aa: CASRDGPGQSYNEQFF

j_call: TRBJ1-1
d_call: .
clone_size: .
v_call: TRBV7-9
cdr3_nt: TGTGCCAGCAGCCCCGGCCTTGGAGGGGGCACTGAAGCTTTCTTT
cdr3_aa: CASSPGLGGGTEAFF

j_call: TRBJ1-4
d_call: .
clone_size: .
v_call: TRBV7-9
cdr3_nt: TGTGCCAGCAGCTTCACAACTAATGAAAAACTGTTTTTT
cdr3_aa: CASSFTTNEKLFF

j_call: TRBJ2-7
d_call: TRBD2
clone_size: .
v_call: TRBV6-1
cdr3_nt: TGTGCCAGCAGCTCAGCGGGAGGATCCTACGAGCAGTACTTC
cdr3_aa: CASSSAGGSYEQYF

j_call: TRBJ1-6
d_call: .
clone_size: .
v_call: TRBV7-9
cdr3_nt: TGTGCCAGCAGCTTAACGGAACATAATTCACCCCTCCACTTT
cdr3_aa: CASSLTEHNSPLHF

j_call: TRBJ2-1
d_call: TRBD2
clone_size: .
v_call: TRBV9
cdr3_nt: TGTGCCAGCAGCATTAGCGGGGCCTACAATGAGCAGTTCTTC
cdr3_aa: CASSISGAYNEQFF

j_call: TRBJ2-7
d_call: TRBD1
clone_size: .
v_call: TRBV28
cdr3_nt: TGTGCCAGCAGTCTGACCGGGACAGGGGGAACCTACGAGCAGTACTTC
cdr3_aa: CASSLTGTGGTYEQYF

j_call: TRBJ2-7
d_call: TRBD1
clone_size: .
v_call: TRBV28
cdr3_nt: TGTGCCAGCAGTGCAGGGACAGGGGCCGAGCAGTACTTC
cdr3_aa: CASSAGTGAEQYF

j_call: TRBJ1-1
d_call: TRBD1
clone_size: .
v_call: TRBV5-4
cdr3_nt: TGTGCCAGCAGCCCGGGGACAGGGGGTTTTGGCGGAGCTTTCTTT
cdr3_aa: CASSPGTGGFGGAFF

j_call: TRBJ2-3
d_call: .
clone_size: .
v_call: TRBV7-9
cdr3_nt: TGTGCCAGCAGCTTCCCTAGGGGTCACGATAGCACAGATACGCAGTATTTT
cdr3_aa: CASSFPRGHDSTDTQYF

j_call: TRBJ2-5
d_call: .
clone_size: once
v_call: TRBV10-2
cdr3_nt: TGCGCCAGCAGTGAGTCTAGGGACTCGGTAGGGACCCAGTACTTC
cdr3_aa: CASSESRDSVGTQYF

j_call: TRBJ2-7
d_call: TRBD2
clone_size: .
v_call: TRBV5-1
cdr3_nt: TGCGCCAGCAGCTTGGTTGAGACTAGCGGGTCCTACGAGCAGTACTTC
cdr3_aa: CASSLVETSGSYEQYF

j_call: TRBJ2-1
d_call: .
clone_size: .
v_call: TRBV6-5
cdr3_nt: TGTGCTGTTGGGAGGGGACAGTCCTACAATGAGCAGTTCTTC
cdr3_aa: CAVGRGQSYNEQFF

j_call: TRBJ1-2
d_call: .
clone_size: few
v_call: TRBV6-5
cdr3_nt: TGTGCCAGCAGAAAGGATAACACAGGGTTGAAAGGCTACACCTTC
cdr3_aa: CASRKDNTGLKGYTF

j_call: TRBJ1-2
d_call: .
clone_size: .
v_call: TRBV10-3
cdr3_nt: TGTGCCATCAGTGAGTCCGGGACGGGGATCTATGGCTACACCTTC
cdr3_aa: CAISESGTGIYGYTF

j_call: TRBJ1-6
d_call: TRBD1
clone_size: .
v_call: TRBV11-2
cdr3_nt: TGTGCCAGCAGCTTTTGGACAGGATCGGAATCACCCCTCCACTTT
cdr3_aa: CASSFWTGSESPLHF

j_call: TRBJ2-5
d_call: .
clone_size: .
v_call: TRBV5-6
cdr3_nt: TGTGCCAGCAGCTTGGCCCCAGGTCAAGAGACCCAGTACTTC
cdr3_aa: CASSLAPGQETQYF